The 5 T cell receptor beta chains below come from one sample, sequenced in a study of T cell clonality in common variable immunodeficiency. TCRdb keeps only in-frame clones here, not all; method: immunoSEQ multiplex PCR. The record shows approximately 30,000 clones for this sample, with no singletons present. Study-level points and caveats: Fewer deletions and N-nucleotide insertions were reportedly seen in common variable immunodeficiency TCR beta sequences.

No antigens are known for them. The sample taken for sequencing was peripheral blood mononuclear cells. The receptor source for this set is a human donor with common variable immunodeficiency.

On this clone: Sequencing ends 3 residues short of the CDR3 end; the germline J gene provides the rest. The J gene is TRBJ2-7, the V gene TRBV2, with D unresolved. V lost 8 bases and J lost 4, with 9 bases in between. The CDR3 consists of 11 residues. CDR1 SNHLY and CDR2 FYNNEI come from the germline V gene. The CDR3 DNA, read in part, is TGTGCCAGCGTCCAGAGGTACGAG. Its protein product is CASVQRYE. The full-length CDR3 reads as CASVQRYEQYF.

Only a few counts were recorded for this clone. The observed sequence ends 3 residues before the CDR3 terminus, with the missing tail filled in from the germline J gene. The chain joins TRBV19 to TRBJ2-2; possibly TRBD1 for D (8 bases). The length of the CDR3 is 16 residues. Deletions cut 5 bases from V and 1 base from J, with 14 bases between. The germline gives CDR1 LNHDA, CDR2 SQIVND (reference sequence). The CDR3 region is CASSRGGTGNTGELFF. CDR3 bases read: TGTGCCAGTAGTCGGGGAGGGACAGGGAACACCGGGGAG.

This clone appeared a few times. The observed sequence ends 3 residues before the CDR3 terminus, with the missing tail filled in from the germline J gene. The rearrangement uses TRBV29-1 and TRBJ2-3, with TRBD1 matching over 8 bases. Trimming cost V 8 bases and J 3 bases; bases outside gene matches: 4. Germline values: CDR1 SQVTM, CDR2 ANQGSEA. The CDR3 spans 12 residues. The CDR3 protein is CSYGQGTDTQYF. The sequenced CDR3 bases are TGCAGCTACGGACAGGGAACAGATACG.

This clone occurred a few times. Read coverage stops 3 residues before the CDR3 terminus; the germline J gene supplies the remainder. This chain links TRBV5-6 with TRBJ2-5, with 7 bases aligning to TRBD1. Germline CDR1 reads SGHDT; CDR2 reads YYEEEE. Trimming took 2 bases from V and 5 from J; bases not matched to a gene: 6. The CDR3 sequence is 14 residues long. Partial CDR3 DNA: TGTGCCAGCAGCTTCTTACAGGGACAGGAGACC. Residues: CASSFLQGQET. The full CDR3 sequence reads CASSFLQGQETQYF.

A note on this clone: Read sequence stops 3 residues before the CDR3 end, and the germline J gene provides the missing end. This sequence joins TRBV29-1 and TRBJ2-7, with a possible D match to TRBD1 (6 bases). Germline CDR1 is SQVTM and CDR2 is ANQGSEA. This CDR3 region has 12 residues. V was trimmed by 5 bases and J by 3 bases, leaving 11 bases between them. The CDR3 bases that were read are TGCAGCGTTTGGACAGCAGACTACGAG. Protein sequence: CSVWTADYE. The whole CDR3 protein is CSVWTADYEQYF.